This TCR beta chain was documented in a study of shared clonotypes between healthy human individuals. V lost 3 bases and J lost 0, with 10 bases in between. The CDR3 is made up of 16 amino acids. Germline assignment: CDR1 SGHRS and CDR2 YFSETQ. This clone has more than one count but fewer than ten. Sequencing was performed with immunoSEQ multiplex PCR; in TCRdb, only in-frame clones are kept and a portion is missing. Of hundreds of thousands of clones listed, 77% are singletons. The TCR originated in a woman in her 40s in good health. Some clones in this sample may be carry-over from other donors' samples. Sequencing was done on a sample of PBMCs. The chain carries TRBV5-1 and TRBJ2-6; possible D gene TRBD1, 6 bases. In DNA form, the CDR3 reads TGCGCCAGCAGCTCTGGACAGTCCTCTGGGGCCAACGTCCTGACTTTC. Its translation: CASSSGQSSGANVLTF.